One sample yielded the 30 T cell receptor beta chains listed below, sequenced in a study of blood T cell repertoires in COVID-19. Using immunoSEQ multiplex PCR, the repertoire was profiled, and TCRdb retains in-frame clones only, with some absent. The table records 90,000 to 150,000 clones, approximately 85% of them present only once. The sequenced material came from peripheral blood. The receptors were sampled from a man older than 75 with acute or convalescent COVID-19.

The gene calls are TRBV21-1 and TRBJ1-1; the table names TRBD1, a call not compared with the DNA. TRBV21-1 corresponds to a pseudogene. The CDR3 covers 17 residues. Here the CDR3 reads CASGLSRGALVNTEAFF. CDR3 sequence (DNA): TGTGCCAGCGGACTTTCCAGGGGAGCTCTAGTGAACACTGAAGCTTTCTTT.

This chain joins TRBV20-1 and TRBJ1-2; a possible D gene is TRBD1 (5 bases). Trimming stripped 5 bases from V and 6 bases from J, with 10 bases between. The length of the CDR3 is 11 residues. From germline, CDR1 is DFQATT and CDR2 SNEGSKA (reference sequence). In DNA form, the CDR3 reads TGCAGTGCTGGGGGGATGCATGGCTACACCTTC. Amino acid sequence: CSAGGMHGYTF.

The chain uses TRBV6-6 and TRBJ1-4; possible D gene TRBD1, 6 bases. The length of the CDR3 is 14 residues. Trimming removed 6 bases at V and 4 bases at J, with 12 bases between. The V gene's germline CDR1 is MNHNY and CDR2 SVGAGI (reference sequence). Here the CDR3 reads CASRVDSLNEKLFF. As DNA, the CDR3 is TGTGCCAGCAGGGTGGACAGCCTTAATGAAAAACTGTTTTTT.

The chain is built from TRBV4-3 and TRBJ1-5; D unclear. The CDR3 covers 15 residues. The V gene lost 1 base and the J gene lost 4 bases, with 11 bases spanning the gap. CDR1 and CDR2 (germline): LGHNA, YSLEER. CDR3 DNA sequence: TGCGCCAGCAGCCAAGGTGTCGGGATGAATCAGCCCCAGCATTTT. As protein: CASSQGVGMNQPQHF.

V usage is TRBV4-2 and J usage is TRBJ2-5, with 11 bases identical to TRBD2. CDR1 is LGHNA, CDR2 YNFKEQ, per germline. This CDR3 has 16 amino acids. The V and J ends lost 2 bases and 4 bases, in that order; junction bases with no gene match: 6. The CDR3 nucleotides are TGTGCCAGCAGCCAAATCTTAGCGGGGGGGCCAGAGACCCAGTACTTC. Translation gives CASSQILAGGPETQYF.

The CDR3: CASSGQGRRVERPCLDTQYF. Here the CDR3 DNA reads TGTGCCAGCAGCGGACAGGGTCGTCGAGTGGAGCGCCCTTGCCTGGATACGCAGTATTTT. V and J are TRBV21-1 and TRBJ2-3; TRBD1 reflects the table's D call only, with no check against the DNA. TRBV21-1 is shown as a pseudogene. The CDR3 loop spans 20 amino acids.

Written as DNA, the CDR3 is TGTGCCAGCTCAGTAGCGGGAGGATCCTACAATGAGCAGTTCTTC. This codes for CASSVAGGSYNEQFF. The chain combines TRBV18 with TRBJ2-1, with 10 bases that match TRBD2. The CDR3 is 15 amino acids. CDR1 and CDR2 from the germline V gene are KGHSH and LQKENI. V trimming: 5 bases; J trimming: 1 base; junction bases outside the gene matches: 2. Supplemented by reference TRBV18 and TRBJ2-1, the full variable domain reads NAGVMQNPRHLVRRRGQEARLRCSPMKGHSHVYWYRQLPEEGLKFMVYLQKENIIDESGMPKERFSAEFPKEGPSILRIQQVVRGDSAAYFCASSVAGGSYNEQFFGPGTRLTVL.

The chain links TRBV7-6 to TRBJ2-3, with D possibly TRBD2 on 7 matching bases. Between the trimmed V and J ends, which lost 1 base and 2 bases, there was a span of 13 bases. Per germline, CDR1 SGHVS and CDR2 FNYEAQ. The CDR3 contains 16 residues. The CDR3 spells CASSLGGGLYTDTQYF. CDR3 DNA sequence: TGTGCCAGCAGCTTAGGGGGGGGGCTGTACACAGATACGCAGTATTTT.

The chain recombines TRBV9 with TRBJ1-3, with TRBD1 identical over 7 bases. From germline, CDR1 is SGDLS and CDR2 YYNGEE. J was trimmed by 4 bases and V by 4 bases; bases with no gene match: 17. The CDR3 spans 18 residues. Here the CDR3 reads CASSPHQPGQRSGNTIYF. Written as DNA, the CDR3 is TGTGCCAGCAGCCCCCATCAACCGGGACAGAGGAGCGGAAACACCATATATTTT. The variable domain in full, completed from reference TRBV9 and TRBJ1-3, reads DSGVTQTPKHLITATGQRVTLRCSPRSGDLSVYWYQQSLDQGLQFLIQYYNGEERAKGNILERFSAQQFPDLHSELNLSSLELGDSALYFCASSPHQPGQRSGNTIYFGEGSWLTVV.

This clone was detected once. The chain carries TRBV29-1 and TRBJ2-7, with D maybe TRBD2 (6 bases). The CDR3 totals 14 residues. V lost 0 bases and J 2 bases, leaving 11 bases between the germline ends. The germline V gene encodes CDR1 SQVTM and CDR2 ANQGSEA. In DNA, the CDR3 is TGCAGCGTTGAAGAGGGCGGGAAAGCCTACGAGCAGTACTTC. It is translated as CSVEEGGKAYEQYF.

The chain links TRBV28 to TRBJ1-3, with 9 positions matching TRBD1. J was trimmed by 2 bases and V by 10 bases; bases with no gene match: 6. The germline V gene has CDR1 MDHEN and CDR2 SYDVKM. The CDR3 runs to 14 residues. This chain's CDR3 is CAMKQGAAGNTIYF. CDR3 bases: TGTGCCATGAAACAGGGGGCGGCTGGAAACACCATATATTTT.

This clone was picked up a small number of times. The CDR3 bases are TGTGCCAGCTCACCATACAGTGCAGATACGCAGTATTTT. This sequence encodes CASSPYSADTQYF. V is TRBV18 and J is TRBJ2-3, with D hard to call. CDR3 size: 13 residues. Germline V gene sequence: CDR1 KGHSH, CDR2 LQKENI. The V gene lost 2 bases and the J gene lost 4 bases, with 7 bases spanning the gap.

V gene TRBV6-6 combines with J gene TRBJ1-2, with TRBD1 identical over 8 bases. V gave up 5 bases and J gave up 4 bases; unmatched junction bases: 6. In germline, CDR1 is MNHNY, CDR2 SVGAGI (reference sequence). This CDR3 has 14 residues. CDR3 sequence (DNA): TGTGCCAGCAGTGACACAGGGGGTGGCTATGGCTACACCTTC. Protein: CASSDTGGGYGYTF.

This clone was seen a single time. The V and J genes are TRBV20-1 and TRBJ1-2; a possible D gene is TRBD1 (6 bases). Germline V lookup: CDR1 DFQATT, CDR2 SNEGSKA (reference sequence). The CDR3 is 11 residues long. Trimming cost V 3 bases and J 7 bases, with 9 bases left between them. The CDR3 region is CSARQGTGYTF. CDR3 coding DNA: TGCAGTGCTAGGCAGGGGACTGGCTACACCTTC.

This chain links TRBV6-1 with TRBJ2-7; D is possibly TRBD2 (5 bases). With 0 bases removed from V and 3 bases from J, the gap between germline ends came to 6 bases. CDR3 size: 13 residues. Per germline, CDR1 MNHNS and CDR2 SASEGT. CDR3 coding DNA: TGTGCCAGCAGTGAAGCGGCGGGCTACGAGCAGTACTTC. Translation gives CASSEAAGYEQYF.

The chain recombines TRBV28 with TRBJ2-7, with D possibly matching TRBD1 (6 bases). Between the trimmed V and J ends, which lost 7 bases and 5 bases, there was a span of 18 bases. The germline V gene has CDR1 MDHEN and CDR2 SYDVKM. CDR3 size: 14 residues. The DNA of the CDR3 is TGTGCCAGCATCCCAAGGGGGACCCATAACGAGCAGTACTTC. This translates into CASIPRGTHNEQYF.

This clone was detected once. This chain uses TRBV16 with TRBJ1-5, with unresolved D. V lost 4 bases to trimming and J lost 6 bases, with 16 bases between them. The CDR3 has 15 amino acids. Germline CDR1 and CDR2: KGHSY and FQNENV. The CDR3 DNA follows: TGTGCCAGCAGCCGGGAGACCGCTATAACTCAGCCCCAGCATTTT. It encodes CASSRETAITQPQHF.

The J gene is TRBJ1-2, the V gene TRBV29-1, with 9 bases aligning to TRBD1. Germline CDR1 SQVTM, CDR2 ANQGSEA. CDR3 length: 13 amino acids. The junction had 4 bases not matched to a gene; V was cut back by 3 bases and J by 5 bases. CDR3 in DNA: TGCAGCGTTGAGACACAGGGGGCGTATGGCTACACCTTC. Its translation is CSVETQGAYGYTF.

V usage is TRBV19 and J usage is TRBJ1-4; no clear D gene. The germline CDR1 and CDR2 sequences are LNHDA and SQIVND (reference sequence). The CDR3 totals 11 residues. Trimming left V 7 bases short and J 8 bases short, with 8 bases between. The chain's CDR3 is CASNSNEKLFF. The CDR3, as DNA: TGTGCCAGTAACTCGAACGAAAAACTGTTTTTT.

The chain links TRBV28 to TRBJ2-7; TRBD2 aligns across 7 bases. Looked up from germline, CDR1 is MDHEN and CDR2 is SYDVKM. This CDR3 has 13 residues. V lost 5 bases, J lost 1 base, and 2 bases stayed unmatched. The CDR3: CASSSGKSYEQYF. The CDR3 DNA is TGTGCCAGCAGTAGCGGGAAGTCCTACGAGCAGTACTTC.

The table lists this clone with a few counts. The rearrangement uses TRBV9 and TRBJ2-5; TRBD1 is a possible D gene (5 bases). The V end lost 2 bases, the J end lost 1 base, and 6 bases lay between the germline ends. CDR3 length equals 13 residues. Germline CDR1 and CDR2: SGDLS and YYNGEE. In nucleotides, the CDR3 is TGTGCCAGCAGCGTGGACACCCAAGAGACCCAGTACTTC. This gives the protein CASSVDTQETQYF.

The chain carries TRBV2 and TRBJ1-1; possibly TRBD1 for D (5 bases). The V end was cut by 6 bases, the J end by 0 bases, with 11 bases between. CDR3 length: 14 amino acids. Per the germline V gene, CDR1 is SNHLY and CDR2 is FYNNEI. The CDR3 coding sequence is TGTGCCAGCAGGCTGGGACTCATGAACACTGAAGCTTTCTTT. Amino acid sequence: CASRLGLMNTEAFF.

The chain combines TRBV9 with TRBJ2-2; 7 bases map to TRBD2. V dropped 0 bases and J dropped 1; count of bases not matched to a gene: 9. The CDR3 has 18 residues. The germline CDR1 and CDR2 sequences are SGDLS and YYNGEE. In DNA form, the CDR3 reads TGTGCCAGCAGCGTAGCGGGGAGGGCAGATGGGAACACCGGGGAGCTGTTTTTT. Translation: CASSVAGRADGNTGELFF.

In its sample, this clone was seen a few times. The chain uses TRBV12-3 or TRBV12-4 and TRBJ1-5; D remains ambiguous. With 5 bases removed from V and 3 bases from J, the gap between germline ends came to 5 bases. The CDR3 consists of 12 residues. Written as DNA, the CDR3 is TGTGCCAGCAGTCGGTACAATCAGCCCCAGCATTTT. Its translation is CASSRYNQPQHF.

The chain employs TRBV2 and TRBJ2-1; no reliable D call. Trimming shortened V by 2 bases and J by 5 bases, and 10 bases separated the two germline ends. Germline lookup yields CDR1 SNHLY and CDR2 FYNNEI. CDR3 length: 14 amino acids. CDR3 sequence: CASSEWYTNNEQFF. As DNA, the CDR3 is TGTGCCAGCAGTGAATGGTATACAAACAATGAGCAGTTCTTC. The whole variable domain, remainder taken from reference TRBV2 and TRBJ2-1, is EPEVTQTPSHQVTQMGQEVILRCVPISNHLYFYWYRQILGQKVEFLVSFYNNEISEKSEIFDDQFSVERPDGSNFTLKIRSTKLEDSAMYFCASSEWYTNNEQFFGPGTRLTVL.

The chain couples TRBV29-1 to TRBJ1-2, with 7 positions matching TRBD1. The CDR3 spans 11 residues. Trimming cost V 6 bases and J 8 bases; bases outside gene matches: 6. Germline V gene data show CDR1 as SQVTM and CDR2 as ANQGSEA. The CDR3 nucleotides are TGCAGCGTCGACAGGGCAAACGGCTACACCTTC. Amino acid sequence: CSVDRANGYTF.

This clone came up once. This chain uses TRBV5-5 with TRBJ1-6, with 8 bases fitting TRBD1. V shed 5 bases and J 8 bases; nucleotides not matched to a gene: 9. Per germline, CDR1 SGHKS and CDR2 YYEKEE (reference sequence). The CDR3 consists of 15 residues. The CDR3 is CASRNMDRDHSPLHF. In DNA, the CDR3 is TGTGCCAGCAGGAACATGGACAGGGATCATTCACCCCTCCACTTT.

The table lists this clone with a few counts. V usage is TRBV3-1 (or the pseudogene TRBV3-2) and J usage is TRBJ2-3; no firm D call. Germline CDR1 is LGHDT and CDR2 is YNNKEL (reference sequence). The CDR3 is made up of 14 amino acids. With 1 base removed from V and 2 bases from J, the gap between germline ends came to 7 bases. The chain's CDR3 is CASSQASSTDTQYF. The CDR3 coding sequence is TGTGCCAGCAGCCAAGCCAGTTCCACAGATACGCAGTATTTT.

This clone showed up just once. This chain connects TRBV30 to TRBJ2-1, with a weak D call TRBD1 (5 bases). V was trimmed by 4 bases and J by 6 bases, leaving 13 bases between them. Per the germline V gene, CDR1 is GTSNPN and CDR2 is SVGIG (reference sequence). The CDR3 is 13 amino acids. The CDR3 sequence is CAWKYGAGNEQFF. The CDR3 nucleotides are TGTGCCTGGAAATATGGGGCAGGCAATGAGCAGTTCTTC.

This chain links TRBV28 with TRBJ1-2; D is possibly TRBD1 (5 bases). CDR1 and CDR2 from the germline V gene are MDHEN and SYDVKM. This CDR3 spans 14 amino acids. With 6 bases removed from V and 8 bases from J, the gap between germline ends came to 19 bases. The CDR3 sequence: CASRSPGSKGGYTF. The CDR3 DNA follows: TGTGCCAGCAGGTCTCCGGGCTCAAAGGGGGGCTACACCTTC.